This TCR beta chain came from a study of blood T cell repertoires in COVID-19. Overall study: COVID-19 samples collected from the United States, Italy and Spain covered acute and convalescent phases. Sources were T cells, B-cell-depleted T cells, or PBMCs; the material itself was cDNA or gDNA.

Unmatched junction bases numbered 2, after V lost 2 bases and J lost 5 bases. CDR1 is GTSNPN, CDR2 SVGIG, per germline (reference sequence). The CDR3 spans 13 residues. Original methodology: Amplification with reference gene primers provided the estimates of nucleated cell counts. Produced via immunoSEQ multiplex PCR; TCRdb's table is partial and in-frame only. That table supplies the V and J calls and clone size; D and trimming were determined from the DNA. Of around 270,000 clones detected, approximately 86% appear once; the ten largest clones hold roughly 2%. This TCR derives from a young man with active or convalescent COVID-19. Sequenced input: peripheral blood. V and J are TRBV30 and TRBJ1-1, with TRBD1 identical over 10 bases. In DNA, the CDR3 is TGTGCCTGGAGTCCGGGACAGGGGACTGAAGCTTTCTTT. Its protein product is CAWSPGQGTEAFF.